Shown below are 15 T cell receptor beta chains from a single sample sequenced in a study of OX40 agonist ivuxolimab in advanced cancers. Generated by immunoSEQ multiplex PCR, the TCRdb table keeps only in-frame clones and is missing some. Of about 63,000 clones in the sample, roughly nine tenths were seen once. Sequencing used CD4+ or CD8+ T cells sorted from blood, obtained in a trial of the OX40 agonist ivuxolimab. The receptor set was obtained from an adult with an advanced solid tumor such as melanoma, head and neck, liver or kidney cancer.

The rearrangement uses TRBV20-1 and TRBJ2-1; D is unclear. This CDR3 contains 11 residues. The germline V gene encodes CDR1 DFQATT and CDR2 SNEGSKA (reference sequence). The V end was cut by 4 bases, the J end by 10 bases, with 11 bases between. The CDR3 coding sequence is TGCAGTGCTAAGGAAGAATGGGAGCAGTTCTTC. Translated, it gives CSAKEEWEQFF.

This chain uses TRBV6-5 with TRBJ2-3, with a tentative D call TRBD2 (5 bases). V was shortened by 4 bases and J by 2 bases, with 10 bases between the two germline ends. Germline V gene data show CDR1 as MNHEY and CDR2 as SVGAGI. The CDR3 sequence is 14 residues long. CDR3 sequence: CASSLSGDTDTQYF. The CDR3 nucleotides read TGTGCCAGCAGTTTAAGCGGAGACACAGATACGCAGTATTTT.

V usage is TRBV2 and J usage is TRBJ2-3; weak D call: TRBD1 (6 bases). The CDR3 has 14 residues. V was trimmed by 10 bases and J by 4 bases, leaving 18 bases between them. Germline values: CDR1 SNHLY, CDR2 FYNNEI. This CDR3 reads CATQMWGRADTQYF. Here the CDR3 DNA reads TGTGCCACCCAGATGTGGGGGCGAGCAGATACGCAGTATTTT.

The J gene is TRBJ1-1, the V gene TRBV7-8, with 7 positions matching TRBD1. From germline, CDR1 is SGHVS and CDR2 FQNEAQ. V shed 2 bases, J shed 7 bases, and the junction held 13 bases outside the gene matches. This CDR3 is 16 amino acids long. This chain's CDR3 is CASSLRTGGRVGEAFF. CDR3 in DNA: TGTGCCAGCAGCTTACGGACAGGCGGGAGAGTGGGTGAAGCTTTCTTT.

The chain employs TRBV18 and TRBJ1-1; possibly TRBD1 for D (6 bases). The CDR3 extends over 16 amino acids. V was shortened by 2 bases and J by 1 base, with 14 bases between the two germline ends. Per germline, CDR1 KGHSH and CDR2 LQKENI. CDR3 loop: CASSPAGAGRNTEAFF. In DNA, the CDR3 is TGTGCCAGCTCACCAGCGGGGGCAGGTCGGAACACTGAAGCTTTCTTT.

The chain couples TRBV6-1 to TRBJ1-1, with D uncertain. The germline CDR1 and CDR2 sequences are MNHNS and SASEGT. V lost 2 bases, J lost 4 bases, and 8 bases lay in between. The CDR3 sequence is 13 residues long. The CDR3: CASSERVGTEAFF. Written as DNA, the CDR3 is TGTGCCAGCAGTGAAAGGGTAGGCACTGAAGCTTTCTTT.

The chain combines TRBV11-1 with TRBJ2-3, with a weak D call TRBD2 (5 bases). CDR1 is SGHAT, CDR2 FQDESV, per germline (reference sequence). The germline V and J ends were trimmed by 5 bases and 5 bases, with 17 bases remaining between them. The CDR3 runs to 15 residues. CDR3: CASSHRARGGDTQYF. The CDR3 DNA follows: TGTGCCAGCAGCCACCGGGCCCGAGGAGGAGATACGCAGTATTTT.

The chain carries TRBV13 and TRBJ2-6; tentatively, D is TRBD1 (5 bases). Per germline, CDR1 PRHDT and CDR2 FYEKMQ (reference sequence). V shed 1 base and J shed 4 bases, with 14 bases lying between them. The CDR3 covers 17 residues. CDR3 coding DNA: TGTGCCAGCAGCTTAGAAGGGGATGCCAGGGGGGCCAACGTCCTGACTTTC. Translated, it gives CASSLEGDARGANVLTF.

Of note for this clone: A read error may produce the germline difference seen at one junction end. V usage is TRBV7-7 and J usage is TRBJ2-5; D not certain. Germline values: CDR1 SSHAT, CDR2 FNYEAQ (reference sequence). CDR3 length: 13 amino acids. CDR3 amino acids: CASSLRLQETQYF. CDR3 in DNA: TGTGCTAGCAGCTTACGGTTGCAAGAGACCCAGTACTTC.

The rearrangement links TRBV7-3 to TRBJ2-3, with D possibly matching TRBD2 (5 bases). Germline V lookup: CDR1 SGHTA, CDR2 FQGTGA. This CDR3 has 16 amino acids. The V gene lost 2 bases and the J gene lost 5 bases, with 17 bases spanning the gap. For the CDR3, the DNA is TGTGCCAGCAGCTTAGACCGCGACTACTGGGGAGATACGCAGTATTTT. Protein sequence: CASSLDRDYWGDTQYF. Together with reference TRBV7-3 and TRBJ2-3, the CDR3 gives the full variable domain: GAGVSQTPSNKVTEKGKYVELRCDPISGHTALYWYRQSLGQGPEFLIYFQGTGAADDSGLPNDRFFAVRPEGSVSTLKIQRTERGDSAVYLCASSLDRDYWGDTQYFGPGTRLTVL.

The V and J genes are TRBV28 and TRBJ1-1; 7 bases are shared with TRBD1. V dropped 5 bases and J dropped 3; count of bases not matched to a gene: 6. The CDR3 spans 14 residues. Germline CDR1 and CDR2: MDHEN and SYDVKM. DNA for the CDR3: TGTGCCAGCAGTCCTTCGACAGGGCACACTGAAGCTTTCTTT. This encodes CASSPSTGHTEAFF.

J is TRBJ1-3 and V is TRBV2; TRBD1 is a possible D gene (6 bases). The CDR3 loop spans 13 amino acids. Germline CDR1 reads SNHLY; CDR2 reads FYNNEI. CDR3 protein: CAGAGDSGNTIYF. Written as DNA, the CDR3 is TGTGCGGGGGCGGGAGACTCTGGAAACACCATATATTTT.

The rearrangement joins TRBV2 to TRBJ1-5, with D unresolved. The ends were cut back, 4 bases at V and 4 bases at J, with 5 bases in the middle. Germline lookup yields CDR1 SNHLY and CDR2 FYNNEI. The CDR3 is 12 amino acids. CDR3 amino acids: CASSAGNQPQHF. DNA for the CDR3: TGTGCCAGCAGTGCCGGAAATCAGCCCCAGCATTTT.

The CDR3 DNA is TGTGCCAGCAGCTTAATGGGACGGGGCTACGAGCAGTACTTC. The encoded protein is CASSLMGRGYEQYF. The chain links TRBV7-9 to TRBJ2-7, with D tentatively TRBD1 or TRBD2 (5 bases each). The CDR3 length is 14 residues. V shed 2 bases and J shed 3 bases, with 11 bases lying between them. CDR1 and CDR2 (germline): SEHNR, FQNEAQ (reference sequence). The full variable domain, its missing parts supplied by reference TRBV7-9 and TRBJ2-7, is DTGVSQNPRHKITKRGQNVTFRCDPISEHNRLYWYRQTLGQGPEFLTYFQNEAQLEKSRLLSDRFSAERPKGSFSTLEIQRTEQGDSAMYLCASSLMGRGYEQYFGPGTRLTVT.

The chain carries TRBV28 and TRBJ2-7, with 8 bases aligning to TRBD2. V shed 5 bases and J 2 bases; nucleotides not matched to a gene: 5. This CDR3 is built from 14 residues. CDR1 MDHEN and CDR2 SYDVKM come from the germline V gene. This chain's CDR3 is CASSPGTRPYEQYF. The DNA of the CDR3 is TGTGCCAGCAGTCCCGGGACTAGGCCCTACGAGCAGTACTTC.